This TCR beta chain was captured by sequencing in a study of Tregs in tolerant kidney transplant recipients. V was clipped by 5 bases and J by 0 bases, with 5 bases between them. The CDR3 runs 13 residues. Looked up from germline, CDR1 is SGHTA and CDR2 is FQGNSA. As to this clone: Its target is not known.

Produced via immunoSEQ multiplex PCR; TCRdb's table is partial and in-frame only. The sample lists 7,000 to 9,000 clones, 40% to 50% seen once, with about 5.2% in the top ten. The rearrangement joins TRBV7-2 to TRBJ1-5; no clear D gene. Sequenced: CD4+ T cells from blood cultured with allogeneic cells. The clonotype comes from a human donor in good health. The DNA of the CDR3 is TGTGCCAGCAGCGAAAATAGCAATCAGCCCCAGCATTTT. It codes for CASSENSNQPQHF.